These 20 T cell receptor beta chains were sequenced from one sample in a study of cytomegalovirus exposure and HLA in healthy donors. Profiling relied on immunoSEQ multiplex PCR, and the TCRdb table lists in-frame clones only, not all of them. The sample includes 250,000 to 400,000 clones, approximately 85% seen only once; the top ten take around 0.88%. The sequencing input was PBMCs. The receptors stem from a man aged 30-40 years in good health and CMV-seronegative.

The chain's CDR3 is CASGTSGGRETQYF. The CDR3 nucleotides are TGTGCCAGCGGGACTAGCGGGGGAAGAGAGACCCAGTACTTC. The gene calls are TRBV7-9 and TRBJ2-5, with TRBD2 matching 14 bases. The CDR3 sequence is 14 residues long. The germline V gene has CDR1 SEHNR and CDR2 FQNEAQ (reference sequence). Unmatched junction bases numbered 3, after V lost 8 bases and J lost 4 bases. Drawing the rest from reference TRBV7-9 and TRBJ2-5, the complete variable domain is DTGVSQNPRHKITKRGQNVTFRCDPISEHNRLYWYRQTLGQGPEFLTYFQNEAQLEKSRLLSDRFSAERPKGSFSTLEIQRTEQGDSAMYLCASGTSGGRETQYFGPGTRLLVL.

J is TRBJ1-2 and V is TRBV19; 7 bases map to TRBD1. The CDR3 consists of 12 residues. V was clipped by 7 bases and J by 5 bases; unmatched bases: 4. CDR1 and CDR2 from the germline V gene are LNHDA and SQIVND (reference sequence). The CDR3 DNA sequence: TGTGCCAGTAAAGGGGGCGCATATGGCTACACCTTC. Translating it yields CASKGGAYGYTF.

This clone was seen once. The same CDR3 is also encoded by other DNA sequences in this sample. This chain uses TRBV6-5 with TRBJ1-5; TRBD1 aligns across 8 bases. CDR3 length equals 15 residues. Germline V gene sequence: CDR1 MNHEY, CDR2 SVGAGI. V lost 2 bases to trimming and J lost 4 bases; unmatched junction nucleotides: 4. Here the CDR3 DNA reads TGTGCCAGCAGTTACGGTACAGGGGGTAATCAGCCCCAGCATTTT. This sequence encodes CASSYGTGGNQPQHF.

In DNA, the CDR3 is TGCGCCAGCAGCTTACGACAGGGCGGATTGGGGGAGCTGTTTTTT. Residues: CASSLRQGGLGELFF. The V gene is TRBV4-1, the J gene TRBJ2-2; TRBD1 aligns across 7 bases. Germline CDR1 is MGHRA and CDR2 is YSYEKL. The CDR3 covers 15 residues. The ends lost 5 bases at V and 8 bases at J; junction bases unmatched: 11.

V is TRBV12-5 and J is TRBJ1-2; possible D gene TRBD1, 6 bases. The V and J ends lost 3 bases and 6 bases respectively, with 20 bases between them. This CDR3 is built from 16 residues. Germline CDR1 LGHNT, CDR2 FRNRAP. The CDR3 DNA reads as TGTGCTAGTGGTTTAACACTCCGACAGGTTTCAGATGGCTACACCTTC. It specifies CASGLTLRQVSDGYTF.

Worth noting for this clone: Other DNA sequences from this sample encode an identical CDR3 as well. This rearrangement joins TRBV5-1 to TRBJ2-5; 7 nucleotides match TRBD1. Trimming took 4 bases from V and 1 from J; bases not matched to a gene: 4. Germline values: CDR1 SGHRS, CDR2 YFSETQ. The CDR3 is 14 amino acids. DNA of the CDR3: TGCGCCAGCAGCAGCCGACAGGGCCAAGAGACCCAGTACTTC. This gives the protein CASSSRQGQETQYF.

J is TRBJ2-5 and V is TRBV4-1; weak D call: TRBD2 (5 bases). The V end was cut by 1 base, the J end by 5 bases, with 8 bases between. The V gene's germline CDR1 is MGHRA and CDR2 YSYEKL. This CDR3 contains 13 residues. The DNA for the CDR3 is TGCGCCAGCAGCCAAGCTAGAGGGGAGACCCAGTACTTC. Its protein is CASSQARGETQYF.

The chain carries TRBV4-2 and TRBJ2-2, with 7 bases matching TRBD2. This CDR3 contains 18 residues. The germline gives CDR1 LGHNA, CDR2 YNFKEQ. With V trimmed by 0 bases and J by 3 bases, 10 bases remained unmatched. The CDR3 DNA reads TGTGCCAGCAGCCAAGACCTTGGGCGGGGGACCGACACCGGGGAGCTGTTTTTT. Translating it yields CASSQDLGRGTDTGELFF.

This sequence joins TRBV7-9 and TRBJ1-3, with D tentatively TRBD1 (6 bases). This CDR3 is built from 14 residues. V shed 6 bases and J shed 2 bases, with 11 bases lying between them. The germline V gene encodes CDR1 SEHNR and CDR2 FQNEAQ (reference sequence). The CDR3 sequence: CASSGGGAGNTIYF. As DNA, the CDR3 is TGTGCCAGCAGTGGAGGGGGGGCTGGAAACACCATATATTTT.

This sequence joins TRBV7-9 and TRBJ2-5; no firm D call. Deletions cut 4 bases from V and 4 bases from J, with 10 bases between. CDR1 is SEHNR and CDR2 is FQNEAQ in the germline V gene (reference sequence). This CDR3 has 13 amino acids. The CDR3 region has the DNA TGTGCCAGCAGCTCAAGTCTCGGAGAGACCCAGTACTTC. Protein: CASSSSLGETQYF. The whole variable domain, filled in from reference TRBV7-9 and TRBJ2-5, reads DTGVSQNPRHKITKRGQNVTFRCDPISEHNRLYWYRQTLGQGPEFLTYFQNEAQLEKSRLLSDRFSAERPKGSFSTLEIQRTEQGDSAMYLCASSSSLGETQYFGPGTRLLVL.

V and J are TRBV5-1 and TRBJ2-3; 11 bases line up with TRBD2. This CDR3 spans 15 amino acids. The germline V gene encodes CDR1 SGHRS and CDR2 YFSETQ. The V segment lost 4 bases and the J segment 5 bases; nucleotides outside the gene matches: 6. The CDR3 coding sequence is TGCGCCAGCAGCCCTAGCGGGGGGCCGGGAGATACGCAGTATTTT. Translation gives CASSPSGGPGDTQYF.

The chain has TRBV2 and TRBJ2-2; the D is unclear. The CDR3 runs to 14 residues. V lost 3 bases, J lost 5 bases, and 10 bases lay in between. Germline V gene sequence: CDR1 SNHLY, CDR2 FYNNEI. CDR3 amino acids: CASSDFEETGELFF. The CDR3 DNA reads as TGTGCCAGCAGTGATTTTGAGGAGACCGGGGAGCTGTTTTTT.

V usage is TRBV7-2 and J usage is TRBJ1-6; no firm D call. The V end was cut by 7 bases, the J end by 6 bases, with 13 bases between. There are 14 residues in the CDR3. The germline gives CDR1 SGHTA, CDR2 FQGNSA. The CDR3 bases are TGTGCCAGCAACAAAAACAATCCTAATTCACCCCTCCACTTT. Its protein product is CASNKNNPNSPLHF.

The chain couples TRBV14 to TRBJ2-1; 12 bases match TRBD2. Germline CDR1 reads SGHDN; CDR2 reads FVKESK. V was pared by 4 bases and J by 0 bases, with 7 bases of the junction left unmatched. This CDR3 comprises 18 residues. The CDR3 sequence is CASSRPTSGGLSYNEQFF. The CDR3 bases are TGTGCCAGCAGCCGCCCGACTAGCGGGGGCCTCTCCTACAATGAGCAGTTCTTC.

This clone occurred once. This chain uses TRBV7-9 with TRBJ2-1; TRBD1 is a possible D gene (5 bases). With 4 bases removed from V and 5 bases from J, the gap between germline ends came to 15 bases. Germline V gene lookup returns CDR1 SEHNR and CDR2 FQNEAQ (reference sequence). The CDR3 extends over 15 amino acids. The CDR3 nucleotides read TGTGCCAGCAGCTCCTACTACACGACAGACAATGAGCAGTTCTTC. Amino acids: CASSSYYTTDNEQFF.

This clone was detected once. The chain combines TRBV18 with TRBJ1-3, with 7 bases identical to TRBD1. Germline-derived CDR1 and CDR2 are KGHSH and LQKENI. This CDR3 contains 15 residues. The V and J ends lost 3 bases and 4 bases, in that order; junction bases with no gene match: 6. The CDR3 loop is CASSPRRDSGNTIYF. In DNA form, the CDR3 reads TGTGCCAGCTCACCGCGCAGGGACAGCGGAAACACCATATATTTT.

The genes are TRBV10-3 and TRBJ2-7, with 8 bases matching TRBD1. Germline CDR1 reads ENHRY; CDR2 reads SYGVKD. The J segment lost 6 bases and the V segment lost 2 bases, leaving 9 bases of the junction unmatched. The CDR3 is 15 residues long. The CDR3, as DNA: TGTGCCATCAGTGAGCGGCAGGGGGCAGTCCGCGAGCAGTACTTC. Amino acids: CAISERQGAVREQYF.

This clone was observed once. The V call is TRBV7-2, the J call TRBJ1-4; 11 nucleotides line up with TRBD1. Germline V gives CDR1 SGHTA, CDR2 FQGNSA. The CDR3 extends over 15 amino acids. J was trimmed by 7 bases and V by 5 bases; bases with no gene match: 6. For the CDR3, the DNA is TGTGCCAGCAGCCCGGGACAGGGGGACGGTGAAAAACTGTTTTTT. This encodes CASSPGQGDGEKLFF. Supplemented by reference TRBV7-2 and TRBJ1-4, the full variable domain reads GAGVSQSPSNKVTEKGKDVELRCDPISGHTALYWYRQSLGQGLEFLIYFQGNSAPDKSGLPSDRFSAERTGGSVSTLTIQRTQQEDSAVYLCASSPGQGDGEKLFFGSGTQLSVL.

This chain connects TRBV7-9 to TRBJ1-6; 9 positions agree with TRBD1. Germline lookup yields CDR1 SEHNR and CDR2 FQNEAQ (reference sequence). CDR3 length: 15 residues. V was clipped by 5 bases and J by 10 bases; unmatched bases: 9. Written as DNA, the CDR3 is TGTGCCAGCAGCCTAACCGGGACAGGGTCCTCACCCCTCCACTTT. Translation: CASSLTGTGSSPLHF.

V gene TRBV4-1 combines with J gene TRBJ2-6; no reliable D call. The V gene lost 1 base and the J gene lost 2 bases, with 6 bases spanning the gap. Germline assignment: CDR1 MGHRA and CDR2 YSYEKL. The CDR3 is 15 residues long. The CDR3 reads CASSQARAGANVLTF. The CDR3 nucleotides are TGCGCCAGCAGCCAAGCCCGGGCTGGGGCCAACGTCCTGACTTTC.